This passage covers 27 T cell receptor beta chains from one sample sequenced in a study of T cell responses to AZD1222 COVID-19 vaccine (dated by TCRdb to the early 2020s). The library came from the immunoSEQ multiplex PCR assay. TCRdb obtained this table from immuneACCESS and retained in-frame rearrangements with V and J assigned. These tables miss some clones; where compared with another copy, unresolved V genes account for less than half of the shortfall, and the remainder is unexplained. The sample records more than 150,000 clones, about 87% of which are singletons. The ten largest clones take up less than 3% of the sample. This specimen's time point label, interpreted: baseline before first vaccination. The sample's treatment or condition label, in plain terms: meningococcal conjugate vaccine given as trial control. The material was peripheral blood, obtained on day 0 of MenACWY control vaccination. The receptors shown here come from an adult in good health.

V usage is TRBV18 and J usage is TRBJ2-5, with TRBD1 as a possible D gene (5 bases). In germline, CDR1 is KGHSH, CDR2 LQKENI. The CDR3 sequence is 15 residues long. The ends were cut back, 0 bases at V and 3 bases at J, with 11 bases in the middle. Written as DNA, the CDR3 is TGTGCCAGCTCACCACCGGGGCAGTCCAAAGAGACCCAGTACTTC. This translates into CASSPPGQSKETQYF.

The rearrangement uses TRBV6-5 and TRBJ1-6; D call uncertain. The CDR3 is 15 residues long. Looked up from germline, CDR1 is MNHEY and CDR2 is SVGAGI. The V end lost 7 bases, the J end lost 7 bases, and 17 bases lay between the germline ends. CDR3 coding DNA: TGTGCCAGCACCGACGAGGCAGTCGGAAATTCACCCCTCCACTTT. It encodes CASTDEAVGNSPLHF.

The chain recombines TRBV7-2 with TRBJ1-3; the match to TRBD1 covers 7 bases. This CDR3 is 17 amino acids long. CDR1 is SGHTA, CDR2 FQGNSA, per germline. The trim removed 3 bases at V and 0 bases at J, leaving 8 bases unmatched. The CDR3 DNA reads as TGTGCCAGCAGCTTCGGGACAGACCTTTTCTCTGGAAACACCATATATTTT. Protein sequence: CASSFGTDLFSGNTIYF.

The V and J genes are TRBV2 and TRBJ1-5; tentative D call: TRBD1 (6 bases). Germline V gene sequence: CDR1 SNHLY, CDR2 FYNNEI. There are 13 residues in the CDR3. The V end was cut by 10 bases, the J end by 4 bases, with 14 bases between. The CDR3, as DNA: TGTGCCATAAAACAGGGAAGGAATCAGCCCCAGCATTTT. The encoded protein is CAIKQGRNQPQHF. Supplemented by reference TRBV2 and TRBJ1-5, the full variable domain reads EPEVTQTPSHQVTQMGQEVILRCVPISNHLYFYWYRQILGQKVEFLVSFYNNEISEKSEIFDDQFSVERPDGSNFTLKIRSTKLEDSAMYFCAIKQGRNQPQHFGDGTRLSIL.

The chain couples TRBV19 to TRBJ2-7; D is uncertain. The V gene lost 10 bases and the J gene lost 4 bases, with 11 bases spanning the gap. The germline V gene encodes CDR1 LNHDA and CDR2 SQIVND (reference sequence). The CDR3 totals 11 residues. CDR3 nucleotide sequence: TGTGCCACCCACGCCCGATACGAGCAGTACTTC. This codes for CATHARYEQYF.

This clone was observed a single time. In DNA form, the CDR3 reads TGTGCCAGCAGCCAAGGGACAGGGGGCGGAAACACCATATATTTT. This codes for CASSQGTGGGNTIYF. V and J are TRBV3-1 (or the pseudogene TRBV3-2) and TRBJ1-3; 11 bases align to TRBD1. Germline trimming cut 1 base from V and 4 bases from J; bases unmatched to any gene: 0. Germline CDR1 reads LGHDT; CDR2 reads YNNKEL (reference sequence). The CDR3 is 15 amino acids.

The CDR3 DNA follows: TGTGCCACCCTCAGGCAGGGGGCGGATGGCTACACCTTC. Encoded protein: CATLRQGADGYTF. The chain couples TRBV24-1 to TRBJ1-2; 8 positions match TRBD1. With V trimmed by 9 bases and J by 6 bases, 8 bases remained unmatched. CDR3 length: 13 residues. CDR1 is KGHDR and CDR2 is SFDVKD in the germline V gene.

The V and J genes are TRBV7-3 and TRBJ2-1; the D gene is possibly TRBD2 (7 bases). CDR3 length: 16 amino acids. Germline CDR1 is SGHTA and CDR2 is FQGTGA. Trimming pared 5 bases from V and 5 bases from J, leaving 19 bases between. The CDR3 DNA follows: TGTGCCAGCAGCCGGGGTTCGCGGGGGCCTCACAATGAGCAGTTCTTC. Encoded protein: CASSRGSRGPHNEQFF.

This clone was seen more than once but under ten times. This chain links TRBV7-9 with TRBJ2-2, with a possible D match to TRBD2 (6 bases). CDR3 size: 15 residues. V shed 10 bases and J shed 6 bases, with 21 bases lying between them. Looked up from germline, CDR1 is SEHNR and CDR2 is FQNEAQ (reference sequence). The CDR3 loop is CATRHRSGSSGELFF. In nucleotides, the CDR3 is TGTGCCACCAGACACCGAAGCGGGTCCTCCGGGGAGCTGTTTTTT.

This chain links TRBV5-5 with TRBJ2-4, with 14 bases lining up with TRBD2. This CDR3 is built from 18 residues. V was clipped by 3 bases and J by 3 bases; unmatched bases: 8. Germline-derived CDR1 and CDR2 are SGHKS and YYEKEE (reference sequence). DNA of the CDR3: TGTGCCAGCAGCTCGGGACTAGCGGGAGAGCGGAGCAAAAACATTCAGTACTTC. Protein product: CASSSGLAGERSKNIQYF.

V usage is TRBV11-3 and J usage is TRBJ2-3; 9 bases match TRBD2. Germline V gene data show CDR1 as SGHNT and CDR2 as YENEEA. V gave up 4 bases and J gave up 3 bases; unmatched junction bases: 2. The CDR3 is 14 residues long. CDR3 coding DNA: TGTGCCAGCAGCTCGCGGGGGGGGACAGATACGCAGTATTTT. It is translated as CASSSRGGTDTQYF.

This clone was seen a single time. The gene calls are TRBV28 and TRBJ1-6, with 7 bases fitting TRBD1. Germline trimming cut 5 bases from V and 7 bases from J; bases unmatched to any gene: 8. The length of the CDR3 is 15 residues. CDR1 and CDR2 from the germline V gene are MDHEN and SYDVKM. CDR3 loop: CASSTQTGLNSPLHF. CDR3 DNA: TGTGCCAGCAGTACCCAGACAGGGCTCAATTCACCCCTCCACTTT.

The chain combines TRBV9 with TRBJ2-7, with D possibly matching TRBD2 (5 bases). Germline-derived CDR1 and CDR2 are SGDLS and YYNGEE. CDR3 length equals 13 residues. The V and J ends lost 3 bases and 3 bases respectively, with 10 bases between them. This CDR3 is CASSGAADYEQYF. The CDR3 nucleotides are TGTGCCAGCAGCGGGGCAGCGGACTACGAGCAGTACTTC.

The J gene is TRBJ2-7, the V gene TRBV7-2, with TRBD1 as a possible D gene (5 bases). V gave up 3 bases and J gave up 3 bases, with 12 bases separating them. The CDR3 extends over 14 amino acids. Germline assignment: CDR1 SGHTA and CDR2 FQGNSA. The CDR3: CASSFRGGDYEQYF. The CDR3 DNA sequence: TGTGCCAGCAGCTTTAGGGGCGGAGACTACGAGCAGTACTTC.

The CDR3 DNA reads TGTGCCAGTAGCTTAGGCCGAGGGAATTCACCCCTCCACTTT. Protein: CASSLGRGNSPLHF. V gene TRBV19 combines with J gene TRBJ1-6; D remains unclear. The CDR3 has 14 amino acids. Trimming pared 6 bases from V and 7 bases from J, leaving 13 bases between. From germline, CDR1 is LNHDA and CDR2 SQIVND (reference sequence).

The count of this clone is one. The same CDR3 also results from other DNA sequences found in this sample. The J gene is TRBJ2-1, the V gene TRBV11-2, with D hard to call. The CDR3 length is 11 residues. V was trimmed by 1 base and J by 9 bases, leaving 4 bases between them. In germline, CDR1 is SGHAT, CDR2 FQNNGV. In DNA form, the CDR3 reads TGTGCCAGCAGCTTAGGGCTTGAGCAGTTCTTC. Translating it yields CASSLGLEQFF.

This clone was counted a few times. The CDR3 DNA is TGTGCCAGCAGCCCCGGAATGGAAGGCTACACCTTC. It translates to CASSPGMEGYTF. This chain connects TRBV12-3 or TRBV12-4 to TRBJ1-2; no firm D call. Trimming stripped 6 bases from V and 8 bases from J, with 13 bases between. CDR3 size: 12 residues.

The chain has TRBV14 and TRBJ1-5; D remains ambiguous. Germline assignment: CDR1 SGHDN and CDR2 FVKESK. V lost 4 bases and J lost 4, with 5 bases in between. The CDR3 has 12 residues. The CDR3 loop is CASSLPNQPQHF. CDR3 nucleotides: TGTGCCAGCAGCCTTCCAAATCAGCCCCAGCATTTT. Filled out from reference TRBV14 and TRBJ1-5, the complete variable domain reads EAGVTQFPSHSVIEKGQTVTLRCDPISGHDNLYWYRRVMGKEIKFLLHFVKESKQDESGMPNNRFLAERTGGTYSTLKVQPAELEDSGVYFCASSLPNQPQHFGDGTRLSIL.

This clone has only one observation. The rearrangement uses TRBV18 and TRBJ2-4; D unresolved. CDR1 is KGHSH, CDR2 LQKENI, per germline. V dropped 1 base and J dropped 0 bases, with 4 bases sitting between them. CDR3 length: 14 amino acids. As DNA, the CDR3 is TGTGCCAGCTCACCACAGCTAGCCAAAAACATTCAGTACTTC. As protein: CASSPQLAKNIQYF.

The sample holds a few counts of this clone. V usage is TRBV6-5 and J usage is TRBJ2-2; TRBD2 matches at 7 bases. The CDR3 loop spans 16 amino acids. Germline values: CDR1 MNHEY, CDR2 SVGAGI. J lost 2 bases, V lost 2 bases, and 5 bases had no gene match. The CDR3 sequence is CASSYVSGVNTGELFF. The CDR3, as DNA: TGTGCCAGCAGTTACGTAAGCGGGGTTAACACCGGGGAGCTGTTTTTT.

The V call is TRBV5-1, the J call TRBJ2-7; the D call may be TRBD1 or TRBD2 (5 bases each). V lost 4 bases, J lost 4 bases, and 9 bases lay in between. CDR1 is SGHRS and CDR2 is YFSETQ in the germline V gene. The CDR3 totals 12 residues. This CDR3 is CASSGTGYEQYF. Here the CDR3 DNA reads TGCGCCAGCAGCGGGACGGGGTACGAGCAGTACTTC.

Points on this clone: This sample also contains other DNA sequences that code for the same CDR3. V usage is TRBV5-1 and J usage is TRBJ2-7, with D uncertain. The CDR3 has 14 amino acids. The germline V and J ends were trimmed by 0 bases and 2 bases, with 9 bases remaining between them. The germline gives CDR1 SGHRS, CDR2 YFSETQ. CDR3 residues: CASSLDRVPYEQYF. CDR3 DNA sequence: TGCGCCAGCAGCTTGGACCGGGTACCCTACGAGCAGTACTTC.

The CDR3, as DNA: TGTGCCAGCAGCTTAGCCCTGAGCTACGAGCAGTACTTC. Translating it yields CASSLALSYEQYF. The J gene is TRBJ2-7, the V gene TRBV7-2; D is unclear. Trimming stripped 0 bases from V and 3 bases from J, with 6 bases between. The length of the CDR3 is 13 residues. Germline assignment: CDR1 SGHTA and CDR2 FQGNSA.

The rearrangement uses TRBV6-5 and TRBJ2-7; tentative D call: TRBD1 (5 bases). CDR3 length: 12 residues. The V gene's germline CDR1 is MNHEY and CDR2 SVGAGI. Deletions cut 6 bases from V and 5 bases from J, with 11 bases between. The CDR3 here is CASRQGSNEQYF. The DNA of the CDR3 is TGTGCCAGCAGGCAGGGTAGCAACGAGCAGTACTTC.

V is TRBV11-1 and J is TRBJ1-2; D remains ambiguous. V shed 5 bases and J shed 5 bases, with 9 bases lying between them. This CDR3 spans 12 amino acids. Per the germline V gene, CDR1 is SGHAT and CDR2 is FQDESV (reference sequence). CDR3 sequence: CASSENGYGYTF. The DNA for the CDR3 is TGTGCCAGCAGCGAAAACGGTTATGGCTACACCTTC.

V gene TRBV18 combines with J gene TRBJ2-7, with TRBD1 identical over 9 bases. Germline assignment: CDR1 KGHSH and CDR2 LQKENI. The CDR3 contains 14 residues. With V trimmed by 3 bases and J by 3 bases, 3 bases remained unmatched. The CDR3 loop is CASSPGQGHYEQYF. CDR3 in DNA: TGTGCCAGCTCACCGGGACAGGGCCACTACGAGCAGTACTTC.

The rearrangement joins TRBV5-6 to TRBJ2-7; D perhaps matches TRBD1 (7 bases). This CDR3 has 18 residues. The V end lost 6 bases, the J end lost 0 bases, and 25 bases lay between the germline ends. The germline V gene encodes CDR1 SGHDT and CDR2 YYEEEE. CDR3: CASTPWTQGGPLSYEQYF. DNA for the CDR3: TGTGCCAGCACCCCCTGGACGCAGGGGGGCCCCCTCTCCTACGAGCAGTACTTC.